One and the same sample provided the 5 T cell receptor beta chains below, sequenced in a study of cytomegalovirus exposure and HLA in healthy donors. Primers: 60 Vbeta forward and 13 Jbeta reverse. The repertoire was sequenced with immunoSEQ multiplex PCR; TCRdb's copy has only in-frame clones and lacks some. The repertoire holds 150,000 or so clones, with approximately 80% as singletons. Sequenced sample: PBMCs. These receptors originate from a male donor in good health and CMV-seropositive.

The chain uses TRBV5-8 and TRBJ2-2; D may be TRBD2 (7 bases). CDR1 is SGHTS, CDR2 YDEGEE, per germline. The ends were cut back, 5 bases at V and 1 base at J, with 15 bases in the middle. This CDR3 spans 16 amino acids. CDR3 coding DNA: TGTGCCAGCAGAGGGGGGGCTAGCGGGAACACCGGGGAGCTGTTTTTT. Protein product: CASRGGASGNTGELFF.

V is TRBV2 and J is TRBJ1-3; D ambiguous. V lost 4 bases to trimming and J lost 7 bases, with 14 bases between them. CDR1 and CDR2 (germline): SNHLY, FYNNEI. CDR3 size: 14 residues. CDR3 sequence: CASSGVGVVNTIYF. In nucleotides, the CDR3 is TGTGCCAGCAGTGGAGTCGGGGTTGTCAACACCATATATTTT.

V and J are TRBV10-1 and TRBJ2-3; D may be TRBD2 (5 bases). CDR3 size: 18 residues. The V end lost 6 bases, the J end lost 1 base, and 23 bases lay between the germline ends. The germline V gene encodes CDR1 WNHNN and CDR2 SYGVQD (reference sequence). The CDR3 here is CASSPTRTSHLRTDTQYF. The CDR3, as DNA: TGCGCCAGCAGCCCTACTAGGACCTCTCACTTGCGCACAGATACGCAGTATTTT.

CDR3 coding DNA: TGTGCCAGCAGCCAAGAGCTCGCGGGGAACACTGAAGCTTTCTTT. Its translation is CASSQELAGNTEAFF. This chain links TRBV14 with TRBJ1-1, with D hard to call. V was pared by 0 bases and J by 1 base, with 9 bases between. CDR1 is SGHDN, CDR2 FVKESK, per germline. This CDR3 has 15 amino acids. The whole variable domain, filled in from reference TRBV14 and TRBJ1-1, reads EAGVTQFPSHSVIEKGQTVTLRCDPISGHDNLYWYRRVMGKEIKFLLHFVKESKQDESGMPNNRFLAERTGGTYSTLKVQPAELEDSGVYFCASSQELAGNTEAFFGQGTRLTVV.

The CDR3 sequence is CASKIDREAVVTQYF. CDR3 in DNA: TGTGCCAGCAAGATCGACAGGGAAGCGGTCGTTACGCAGTATTTT. V gene TRBV6-5 combines with J gene TRBJ2-3, with TRBD1 identical over 7 bases. There are 15 residues in the CDR3. Germline V lookup: CDR1 MNHEY, CDR2 SVGAGI. V lost 7 bases to trimming and J lost 8 bases; unmatched junction nucleotides: 15.